This T cell receptor beta chain emerged from a study of tumor-infiltrating lymphocytes in glioblastoma multiforme. Multiple V-beta primers and a C-beta primer amplified TCRB from RNA. TCRdb recomputed calls from the multiplex PCR reads with MiXCR, one row per CDR3 protein. Of around 10,000 distinct CDR3 sequences listed, about 70% are singletons. Trimming pared 6 bases from V and 4 bases from J, leaving 16 bases between. This CDR3 has 14 amino acids. This chain joins TRBV12-3 or TRBV12-4 and TRBJ2-7, with D possibly matching TRBD1 (6 bases). The receptor's source is a male donor with glioblastoma. Sequencing was performed on brain tumor tissue. DNA of the CDR3: TGTGCCAGCAGCCCAAGCGAGAGGGGGTACGAGCAGTACTTC. This translates into CASSPSERGYEQYF.